These 14 T cell receptor beta chains share one sample of origin, sequenced in a study of post-analysis software for immune sequencing data. No antigen has been identified for these receptors. Carried by the TCR beta cDNA libraries were unique molecular identifiers. TCRdb called the PCR reads again in MiXCR, with one record for every CDR3 protein. The table lists about 820,000 distinct CDR3 sequences, around 50% of them singletons, with approximately 4.2% in the top ten. Study-wide results and limits: Five or six TRBV segments, TRBV5-6, TRBV5-1 and TRBV20-1 among them, were found more frequent in patients than controls.

Sequenced material: blood. The receptor set was obtained from a girl aged 10 to 17 with multiple sclerosis.

V usage is TRBV5-5 and J usage is TRBJ2-3; no firm D call. Germline CDR1 SGHKS, CDR2 YYEKEE (reference sequence). V lost 1 base and J lost 5, with 17 bases in between. The CDR3 has 16 residues. CDR3 region: CASSLSSTPGRDTQYF. The CDR3 DNA reads TGTGCCAGCAGCTTGTCGTCCACACCAGGTCGAGATACGCAGTATTTT.

This clonotype was observed a handful of times. The V gene is TRBV2, the J gene TRBJ2-1, with D perhaps TRBD1 (5 bases). Germline V lookup: CDR1 SNHLY, CDR2 FYNNEI. This CDR3 contains 13 residues. The V gene lost 4 bases and the J gene lost 6 bases, with 10 bases spanning the gap. Here the CDR3 DNA reads TGTGCCAGCAGTGTCAGGGTCCCCAATGAGCAGTTCTTC. Its translation: CASSVRVPNEQFF.

A few counts support this clonotype. The rearrangement joins TRBV15 to TRBJ1-2; 8 bases align to TRBD1. CDR3 length: 13 amino acids. After removal of 6 bases from V and 5 bases from J, the junction contained 5 bases not matched to a gene. Per the germline V gene, CDR1 is LNHNV and CDR2 is YYDKDF (reference sequence). CDR3 in amino acids: CATRTRTGYGYTF. The CDR3 DNA reads as TGTGCCACCAGGACCCGGACAGGGTATGGCTACACCTTC.

Only one count was recorded for this clonotype. This chain connects TRBV7-6 to TRBJ2-5; possible D gene TRBD2, 6 bases. The J call may be mistaken, given a closer DNA end match to TRBJ2-7. CDR1 and CDR2 (germline): SGHVS, FNYEAQ. The CDR3 has 13 residues. CDR3 amino acids: CASSLGVGGEQYF. The CDR3 coding sequence is TGTGCCAGCAGCTTAGGGGTGGGAGGCGAGCAGTACTTC.

This chain uses TRBV3-1 with TRBJ1-1; D unresolved. V was trimmed by 0 bases and J by 5 bases, leaving 13 bases between them. CDR1 is LGHDT and CDR2 is YNNKEL in the germline V gene (reference sequence). The length of the CDR3 is 15 residues. The CDR3 sequence: CASSQDLSPRTEAFF. DNA of the CDR3: TGTGCCAGCAGCCAAGACCTCAGTCCTCGGACTGAAGCTTTCTTT.

The chain uses TRBV10-2 and TRBJ1-2, with TRBD1 identical over 9 bases. This CDR3 spans 17 amino acids. The trim removed 3 bases at V and 4 bases at J, leaving 12 bases unmatched. Germline V CDR1 and CDR2: WSHSY, SAAADI. The CDR3 loop reads CASSESMGTGSFYGYTF. The DNA of the CDR3 is TGCGCCAGCAGTGAATCGATGGGGACAGGGTCGTTCTATGGCTACACCTTC.

V usage is TRBV20-1 and J usage is TRBJ2-7; TRBD1 agrees at 8 bases. Per the germline V gene, CDR1 is DFQATT and CDR2 is SNEGSKA (reference sequence). Trimming took 5 bases from V and 3 from J; bases not matched to a gene: 9. CDR3 length: 14 residues. In nucleotides, the CDR3 is TGCAGTGCTCCGGCCTTAGACAGGGGCTACGAGCAGTACTTC. This codes for CSAPALDRGYEQYF.

The genes are TRBV29-1 and TRBJ2-3, with D uncertain. The V end was cut by 4 bases, the J end by 4 bases, with 12 bases between. The CDR3 spans 13 residues. CDR1 is SQVTM and CDR2 is ANQGSEA in the germline V gene. The chain's CDR3 is CSVVFQVPDTQYF. CDR3 in DNA: TGCAGCGTTGTGTTCCAGGTTCCAGATACGCAGTATTTT.

The chain couples TRBV10-3 to TRBJ2-7; the match to TRBD1 covers 8 bases. Trimming took 4 bases from V and 5 from J; bases not matched to a gene: 7. CDR1 ENHRY and CDR2 SYGVKD come from the germline V gene. The CDR3 extends over 14 amino acids. CDR3 sequence reads: CAISGRHRGDEQYF. The DNA of the CDR3 is TGTGCCATCAGTGGACGACACAGGGGGGACGAGCAGTACTTC.

This clonotype was seen more than once but under ten times. The chain has TRBV20-1 and TRBJ2-5; D unclear. CDR1 is DFQATT, CDR2 SNEGSKA, per germline (reference sequence). Trimming removed 3 bases at V and 5 bases at J, with 16 bases between. The CDR3 consists of 14 residues. The CDR3 nucleotides read TGCAGTGCTAGCGCATCGGTCAGCGCCGAGACCCAGTACTTC. This codes for CSASASVSAETQYF.

The table lists this clonotype with a few counts. The J gene is TRBJ2-5, the V gene TRBV6-1; 9 bases agree with TRBD2. The V gene's germline CDR1 is MNHNS and CDR2 SASEGT. This CDR3 comprises 13 residues. V dropped 6 bases and J dropped 5; count of bases not matched to a gene: 4. The CDR3 loop is CASRGLARETQYF. The DNA for the CDR3 is TGTGCCAGCAGAGGACTAGCGCGGGAGACCCAGTACTTC.

The chain combines TRBV3-1 with TRBJ1-2; 10 nucleotides agree with TRBD1. Per the germline V gene, CDR1 is LGHDT and CDR2 is YNNKEL (reference sequence). With V trimmed by 3 bases and J by 6 bases, 4 bases remained unmatched. The CDR3 spans 14 residues. CDR3 sequence: CASSHSDRGHGYTF. The CDR3 DNA reads as TGTGCCAGCAGCCACTCTGACAGGGGGCATGGCTACACCTTC.

The V call is TRBV6-6, the J call TRBJ2-3; 8 bases align to TRBD2. The CDR3 totals 14 residues. Germline V gives CDR1 MNHNY, CDR2 SVGAGI (reference sequence). The V segment lost 7 bases and the J segment 1 base; nucleotides outside the gene matches: 4. The CDR3 DNA sequence: TGTGCCAGCACCCGAGCGGGAGGCACAGATACGCAGTATTTT. Its protein product is CASTRAGGTDTQYF.

The CDR3 DNA is TGTGCCAGCAGTACCCCCCCAGGGGGCGGGGAGACCCAGTACTTC. Protein sequence: CASSTPPGGGETQYF. The chain links TRBV7-2 to TRBJ2-5, with 8 positions matching TRBD1. V shed 6 bases, J shed 5 bases, and the junction held 11 bases outside the gene matches. CDR3 length: 15 residues. Germline assignment: CDR1 SGHTA and CDR2 FQGNSA.